The 15 T cell receptor beta chains reported below all come from one sample, sequenced in a study of cytomegalovirus exposure and HLA in healthy donors. The PCR used 60 Vbeta and 13 Jbeta primers. Libraries were prepared by immunoSEQ multiplex PCR; TCRdb keeps only in-frame clonotypes and omits some of them. The sample carries about 140,000 clones, more than 70% recorded once. Sample: PBMCs. The source is a man in his forties or fifties in good health and CMV-seronegative.

The chain uses TRBV7-3 and TRBJ2-7; possible D gene TRBD2, 7 bases. The germline V and J ends were trimmed by 1 base and 0 bases, with 13 bases remaining between them. The CDR3 sequence is 16 residues long. Germline CDR1 reads SGHTA; CDR2 reads FQGTGA. CDR3 nucleotide sequence: TGTGCCAGCAGCTTAAGGGGGGGGCAAAGCTCCTACGAGCAGTACTTC. It yields the protein CASSLRGGQSSYEQYF.

The table lists this clone with a count of one. This sequence joins TRBV7-6 and TRBJ2-7; possible D gene TRBD1, 9 bases. This CDR3 contains 16 residues. Trimming took 4 bases from V and 1 from J, leaving 17 bases between them. Germline V gives CDR1 SGHVS, CDR2 FNYEAQ. CDR3 amino acids: CASSSTGGTGSYEQYF. The DNA of the CDR3 is TGTGCCAGCAGCTCCACGGGAGGGACAGGGTCCTACGAGCAGTACTTC.

V is TRBV27 and J is TRBJ2-7; D not certain. The CDR3 has 13 residues. The germline CDR1 and CDR2 sequences are MNHEY and SMNVEV (reference sequence). Between the trimmed V and J ends, which lost 2 bases and 5 bases, there was a span of 10 bases. The CDR3 nucleotides are TGTGCCAGCAGTTTACGAGAGTTCCACGAGCAGTACTTC. Protein product: CASSLREFHEQYF.

The V and J genes are TRBV2 and TRBJ1-5, with D perhaps TRBD1 (5 bases). Trimming pared 4 bases from V and 3 bases from J, leaving 10 bases between. This CDR3 is 14 amino acids long. The V gene's germline CDR1 is SNHLY and CDR2 FYNNEI. The DNA for the CDR3 is TGTGCCAGCAGTGGACGCAGGGCCAATCAGCCCCAGCATTTT. It translates to CASSGRRANQPQHF. The whole variable domain, filled in from reference TRBV2 and TRBJ1-5, reads EPEVTQTPSHQVTQMGQEVILRCVPISNHLYFYWYRQILGQKVEFLVSFYNNEISEKSEIFDDQFSVERPDGSNFTLKIRSTKLEDSAMYFCASSGRRANQPQHFGDGTRLSIL.

This clone was counted a single time. The chain has TRBV7-2 and TRBJ2-5; 14 bases fit TRBD2. V was clipped by 7 bases and J by 7 bases; unmatched bases: 5. The CDR3 runs 14 residues. Germline V CDR1 and CDR2: SGHTA, FQGNSA. The CDR3 nucleotides read TGTGCCAGCACCAGGGGGACTAGCGGGGGGACCCAGTACTTC. Protein: CASTRGTSGGTQYF. Full variable domain (missing parts from reference TRBV7-2 and TRBJ2-5): GAGVSQSPSNKVTEKGKDVELRCDPISGHTALYWYRQSLGQGLEFLIYFQGNSAPDKSGLPSDRFSAERTGGSVSTLTIQRTQQEDSAVYLCASTRGTSGGTQYFGPGTRLLVL.

This clone was recorded once. The chain is built from TRBV5-1 and TRBJ2-3; TRBD1 might be the D (5 bases). This CDR3 is 15 amino acids long. Trimming left V 0 bases short and J 2 bases short, with 10 bases between. Germline V gene lookup returns CDR1 SGHRS and CDR2 YFSETQ. The CDR3 sequence: CASSLGQLNTDTQYF. The CDR3 nucleotides are TGCGCCAGCAGCTTGGGACAGCTGAACACAGATACGCAGTATTTT.

The chain has TRBV4-2 and TRBJ2-2; TRBD2 aligns across 10 bases. The CDR3 loop spans 17 amino acids. Germline CDR1 is LGHNA and CDR2 is YNFKEQ. The V gene end was trimmed by 3 bases and the J gene end by 6 bases; junction bases not matched to a gene: 10. The CDR3 sequence is CASSQGAGLASAGELFF. The CDR3 DNA reads as TGTGCCAGCAGCCAGGGCGCGGGACTAGCGTCGGCCGGGGAGCTGTTTTTT.

The genes are TRBV18 and TRBJ2-1; a possible D gene is TRBD1 (6 bases). The V end lost 6 bases, the J end lost 6 bases, and 18 bases lay between the germline ends. The CDR3 is 15 residues long. CDR1 and CDR2 (germline): KGHSH, LQKENI. The CDR3 spells CASSPRDTSGNEQFF. As DNA, the CDR3 is TGTGCCAGCTCCCCCCGGGACACTTCTGGCAATGAGCAGTTCTTC.

The rearrangement uses TRBV20-1 and TRBJ2-5; the D is unclear. Germline V lookup: CDR1 DFQATT, CDR2 SNEGSKA (reference sequence). This CDR3 has 11 residues. The V and J ends lost 6 bases and 5 bases respectively, with 10 bases between them. The CDR3 DNA is TGCAGTGCCCTAGGTGGTGAGACCCAGTACTTC. Translation gives CSALGGETQYF.

This clone has a handful of counts. This chain joins TRBV7-9 and TRBJ1-1, with 9 bases fitting TRBD1. This CDR3 is 13 amino acids long. CDR1 and CDR2 from the germline V gene are SEHNR and FQNEAQ (reference sequence). J was trimmed by 6 bases and V by 8 bases; bases with no gene match: 7. CDR3 amino acids: CASRPTGGPEAFF. The CDR3 DNA follows: TGTGCCAGCCGACCGACAGGGGGGCCTGAAGCTTTCTTT.

The CDR3 region has the DNA TGTGCCAGTAGCATTGGGACAGGGAGGCAGCCCCAGCATTTT. This gives the protein CASSIGTGRQPQHF. The chain recombines TRBV19 with TRBJ1-5, with TRBD1 matching over 9 bases. Germline values: CDR1 LNHDA, CDR2 SQIVND (reference sequence). CDR3 length equals 14 residues. The trim removed 6 bases at V and 7 bases at J, leaving 7 bases unmatched.

This clone was observed a few times. The rearrangement uses TRBV5-6 and TRBJ2-7; D is possibly TRBD2 (5 bases). This CDR3 region has 16 residues. V lost 2 bases and J 2 bases, leaving 17 bases between the germline ends. CDR1 SGHDT and CDR2 YYEEEE come from the germline V gene. The CDR3 sequence: CASSLPTADLTYEQYF. Here the CDR3 DNA reads TGTGCCAGCAGCTTACCTACAGCGGACTTAACCTACGAGCAGTACTTC.

The rearrangement links TRBV11-2 to TRBJ1-4; a possible D gene is TRBD1 (5 bases). V was shortened by 5 bases and J by 7 bases, with 11 bases between the two germline ends. Germline-derived CDR1 and CDR2 are SGHAT and FQNNGV. There are 13 residues in the CDR3. In nucleotides, the CDR3 is TGTGCCAGCAGCCCTCCGGGGGGTGAAAAACTGTTTTTT. Its protein product is CASSPPGGEKLFF. The full variable domain, in which reference TRBV11-2 and TRBJ1-4 provide the parts outside the CDR3, is EAGVAQSPRYKIIEKRQSVAFWCNPISGHATLYWYQQILGQGPKLLIQFQNNGVVDDSQLPKDRFSAERLKGVDSTLKIQPAKLEDSAVYLCASSPPGGEKLFFGSGTQLSVL.

This chain joins TRBV7-8 and TRBJ1-1, with D possibly TRBD1 on 5 matching bases. From germline, CDR1 is SGHVS and CDR2 FQNEAQ. The CDR3 is 13 amino acids. V was pared by 7 bases and J by 7 bases, with 16 bases between. CDR3 amino acids: CASTPGGVGEAFF. DNA of the CDR3: TGTGCCAGCACCCCGGGGGGGGTCGGTGAAGCTTTCTTT.

The chain recombines TRBV7-8 with TRBJ2-5; 7 bases map to TRBD1. With V trimmed by 5 bases and J by 5 bases, 11 bases remained unmatched. The germline gives CDR1 SGHVS, CDR2 FQNEAQ. The CDR3 loop spans 15 amino acids. CDR3 residues: CASSIRQGAGETQYF. Written as DNA, the CDR3 is TGTGCCAGCAGCATCCGACAGGGAGCCGGGGAGACCCAGTACTTC.